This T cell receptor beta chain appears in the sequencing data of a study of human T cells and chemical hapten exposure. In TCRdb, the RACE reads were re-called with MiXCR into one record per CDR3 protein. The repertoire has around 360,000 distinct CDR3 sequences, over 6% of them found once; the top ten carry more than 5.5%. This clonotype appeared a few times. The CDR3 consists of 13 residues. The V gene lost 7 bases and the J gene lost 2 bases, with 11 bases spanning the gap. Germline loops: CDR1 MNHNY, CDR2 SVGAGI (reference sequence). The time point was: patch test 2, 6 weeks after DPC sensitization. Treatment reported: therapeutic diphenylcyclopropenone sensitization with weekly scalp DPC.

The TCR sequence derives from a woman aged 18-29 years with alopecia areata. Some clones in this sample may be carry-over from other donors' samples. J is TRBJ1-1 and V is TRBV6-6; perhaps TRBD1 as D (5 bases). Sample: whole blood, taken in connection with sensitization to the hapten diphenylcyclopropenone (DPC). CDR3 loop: CASNYQGNTEAFF. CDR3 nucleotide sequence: TGTGCCAGCAACTACCAGGGAAACACTGAAGCTTTCTTT.